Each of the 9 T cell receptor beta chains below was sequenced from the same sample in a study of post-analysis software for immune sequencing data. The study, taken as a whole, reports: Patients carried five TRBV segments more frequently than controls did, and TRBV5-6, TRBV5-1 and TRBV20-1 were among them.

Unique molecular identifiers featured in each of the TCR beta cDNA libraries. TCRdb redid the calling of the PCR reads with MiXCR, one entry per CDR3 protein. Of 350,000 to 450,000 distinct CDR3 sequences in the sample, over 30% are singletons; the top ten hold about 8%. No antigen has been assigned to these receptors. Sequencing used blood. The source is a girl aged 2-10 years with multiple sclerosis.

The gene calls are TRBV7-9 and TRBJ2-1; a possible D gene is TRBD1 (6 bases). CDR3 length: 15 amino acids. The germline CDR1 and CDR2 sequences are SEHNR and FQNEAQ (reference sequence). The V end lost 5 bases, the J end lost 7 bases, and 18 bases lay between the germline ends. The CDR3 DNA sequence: TGTGCCAGCAGCCCTAGCCCGAACAGGGAGAATGAGCAGTTCTTC. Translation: CASSPSPNRENEQFF.

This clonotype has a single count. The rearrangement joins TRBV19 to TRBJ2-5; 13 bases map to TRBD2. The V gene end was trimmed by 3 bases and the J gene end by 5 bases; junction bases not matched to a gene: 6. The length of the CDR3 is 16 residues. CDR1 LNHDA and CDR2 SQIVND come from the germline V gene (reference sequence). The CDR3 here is CASSITSGRAMETQYF. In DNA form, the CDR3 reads TGTGCCAGTAGTATCACTAGCGGGAGGGCCATGGAGACCCAGTACTTC. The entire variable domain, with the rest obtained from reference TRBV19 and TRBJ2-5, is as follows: DGGITQSPKYLFRKEGQNVTLSCEQNLNHDAMYWYRQDPGQGLRLIYYSQIVNDFQKGDIAEGYSVSREKKESFPLTVTSAQKNPTAFYLCASSITSGRAMETQYFGPGTRLLVL.

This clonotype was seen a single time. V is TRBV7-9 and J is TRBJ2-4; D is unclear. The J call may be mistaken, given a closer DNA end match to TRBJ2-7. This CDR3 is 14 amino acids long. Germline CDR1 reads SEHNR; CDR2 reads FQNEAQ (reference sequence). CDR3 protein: CASSHLGFLYEQYF. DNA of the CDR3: TGTGCCAGCAGCCACCTCGGTTTCCTCTACGAGCAGTACTTC.

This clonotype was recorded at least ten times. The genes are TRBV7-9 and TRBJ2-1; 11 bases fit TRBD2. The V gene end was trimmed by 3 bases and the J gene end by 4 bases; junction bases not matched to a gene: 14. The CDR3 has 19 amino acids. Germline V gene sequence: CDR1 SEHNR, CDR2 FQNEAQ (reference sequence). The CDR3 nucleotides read TGTGCCAGCAGCTTCCACGGTGACCGACTAGCGGGATTTTACAATGAGCAGTTCTTC. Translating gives CASSFHGDRLAGFYNEQFF. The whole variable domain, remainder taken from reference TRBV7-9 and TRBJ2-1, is DTGVSQNPRHKITKRGQNVTFRCDPISEHNRLYWYRQTLGQGPEFLTYFQNEAQLEKSRLLSDRFSAERPKGSFSTLEIQRTEQGDSAMYLCASSFHGDRLAGFYNEQFFGPGTRLTVL.

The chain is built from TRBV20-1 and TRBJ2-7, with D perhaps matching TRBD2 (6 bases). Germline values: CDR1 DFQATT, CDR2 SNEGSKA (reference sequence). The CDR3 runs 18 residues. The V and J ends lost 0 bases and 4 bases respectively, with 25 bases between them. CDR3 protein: CSARDLGARGADPYEQYF. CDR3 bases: TGCAGTGCTAGAGATCTCGGGGCACGCGGGGCGGATCCATACGAGCAGTACTTC.

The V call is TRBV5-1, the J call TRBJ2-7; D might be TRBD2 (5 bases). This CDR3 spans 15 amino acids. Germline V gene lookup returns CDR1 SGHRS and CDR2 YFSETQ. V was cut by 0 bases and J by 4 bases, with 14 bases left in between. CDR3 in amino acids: CASSLDSERLYEQYF. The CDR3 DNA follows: TGCGCCAGCAGCTTGGATTCCGAGCGGCTTTACGAGCAGTACTTC.

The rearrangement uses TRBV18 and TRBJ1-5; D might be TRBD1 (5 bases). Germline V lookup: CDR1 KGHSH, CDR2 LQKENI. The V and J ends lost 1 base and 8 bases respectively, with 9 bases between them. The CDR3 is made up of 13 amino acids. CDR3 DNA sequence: TGTGCCAGCTCACCACGGGGCAAGGAGCCCCAGCATTTT. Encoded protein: CASSPRGKEPQHF. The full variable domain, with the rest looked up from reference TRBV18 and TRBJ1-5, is NAGVMQNPRHLVRRRGQEARLRCSPMKGHSHVYWYRQLPEEGLKFMVYLQKENIIDESGMPKERFSAEFPKEGPSILRIQQVVRGDSAAYFCASSPRGKEPQHFGDGTRLSIL.

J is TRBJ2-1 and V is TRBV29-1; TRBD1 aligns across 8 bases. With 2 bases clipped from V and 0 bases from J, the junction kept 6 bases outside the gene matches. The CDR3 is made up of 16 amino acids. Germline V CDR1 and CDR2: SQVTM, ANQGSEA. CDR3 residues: CSVETLTGASYNEQFF. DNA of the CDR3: TGCAGCGTTGAAACCCTGACAGGGGCCTCCTACAATGAGCAGTTCTTC.

CDR3 loop: CSARRTGSYQPQHF. The DNA of the CDR3 is TGCAGTGCTAGAAGGACAGGGAGTTATCAGCCCCAGCATTTT. V gene TRBV20-1 combines with J gene TRBJ1-5, with 8 bases lining up with TRBD1. V trimming: 2 bases; J trimming: 5 bases; junction bases outside the gene matches: 5. Germline V gives CDR1 DFQATT, CDR2 SNEGSKA (reference sequence). The CDR3 runs to 14 residues.